This T cell receptor beta chain was sequenced in a study of T cells of healthy individuals. To note about this clonotype: This may arise from a read error, as a much more abundant clone is one base away.

Germline lookup yields CDR1 MNHNS and CDR2 SASEGT. The CDR3 has 16 amino acids. TCRdb used MiXCR to reprocess the 5' RACE reads, holding one entry per CDR3 protein. The data show about 82,000 distinct CDR3 sequences, about 5% seen once. This chain links TRBV6-1 with TRBJ1-4, with D maybe TRBD1 (6 bases). This receptor was obtained from a female donor in good health. The CDR3 loop reads CASSGHGGRTNGKLFF. For the CDR3, the DNA is TGTGCCAGCAGTGGACACGGGGGCCGAACTAATGGAAAACTGTTTTTT.